The clone carrying this TCR beta chain occurred a few times. The record originates from a study of T-cell reconstitution after alpha-beta-depleted transplantation in children. The library targeted TCRbeta and was prepared with unique molecular identifiers. Using its own MiXCR run on the PCR reads, TCRdb lists one record per CDR3 protein. This table holds hundreds of thousands of distinct CDR3 sequences, 10% to 15% found once. CDR3 length equals 15 residues. Trimming took 2 bases from V and 0 from J; bases not matched to a gene: 5. Germline CDR1 SGHRS, CDR2 YFSETQ. This specimen was PBMCs, mostly from graft donor cells, taken 360 days after TCRalphabeta/CD19-depleted stem cell transplant. The chain joins TRBV5-1 to TRBJ2-7, with 7 nucleotides matching TRBD2. This sequence originates from a male patient aged 10-17 years who had a stem cell transplant for acute myeloid leukemia, so the T cells may come from the graft donor. The CDR3 sequence: CASSFAGDYSYEQYF. Written as DNA, the CDR3 is TGCGCCAGCAGCTTCGCGGGAGATTACTCCTACGAGCAGTACTTC. Using reference TRBV5-1 and TRBJ2-7 for the parts outside the CDR3, the full variable domain is KAGVTQTPRYLIKTRGQQVTLSCSPISGHRSVSWYQQTPGQGLQFLFEYFSETQRNKGNFPGRFSGRQFSNSRSEMNVSTLELGDSALYLCASSFAGDYSYEQYFGPGTRLTVT.